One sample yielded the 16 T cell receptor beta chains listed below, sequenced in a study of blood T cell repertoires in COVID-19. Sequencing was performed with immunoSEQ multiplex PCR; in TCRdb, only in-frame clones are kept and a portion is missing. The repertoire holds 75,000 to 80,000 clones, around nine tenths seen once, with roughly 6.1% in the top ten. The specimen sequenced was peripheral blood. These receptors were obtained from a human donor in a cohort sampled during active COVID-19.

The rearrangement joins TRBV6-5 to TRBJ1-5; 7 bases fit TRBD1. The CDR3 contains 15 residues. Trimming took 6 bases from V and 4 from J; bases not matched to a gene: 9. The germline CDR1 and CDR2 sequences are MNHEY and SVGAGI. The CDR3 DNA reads TGTGCCAGCAGGATTATCCAGGGGGTTAATCAGCCCCAGCATTTT. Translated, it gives CASRIIQGVNQPQHF.

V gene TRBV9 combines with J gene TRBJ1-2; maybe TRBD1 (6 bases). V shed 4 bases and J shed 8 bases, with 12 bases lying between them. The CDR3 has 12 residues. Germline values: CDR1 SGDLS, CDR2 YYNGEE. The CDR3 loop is CASSLRGNGYTF. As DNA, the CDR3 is TGTGCCAGCAGCCTAAGGGGGAACGGCTACACCTTC.

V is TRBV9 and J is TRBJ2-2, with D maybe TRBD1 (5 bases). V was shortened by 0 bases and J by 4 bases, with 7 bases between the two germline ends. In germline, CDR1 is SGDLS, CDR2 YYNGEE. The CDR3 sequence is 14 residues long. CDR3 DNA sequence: TGTGCCAGCAGCGTAGGGGGCAGCACCGGGGAGCTGTTTTTT. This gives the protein CASSVGGSTGELFF. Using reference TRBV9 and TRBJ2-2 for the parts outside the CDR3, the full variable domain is DSGVTQTPKHLITATGQRVTLRCSPRSGDLSVYWYQQSLDQGLQFLIQYYNGEERAKGNILERFSAQQFPDLHSELNLSSLELGDSALYFCASSVGGSTGELFFGEGSRLTVL.

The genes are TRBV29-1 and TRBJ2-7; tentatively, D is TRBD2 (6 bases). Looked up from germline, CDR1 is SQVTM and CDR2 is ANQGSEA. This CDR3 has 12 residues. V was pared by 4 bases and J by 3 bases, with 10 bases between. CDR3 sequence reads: CSVVGGGYEQYF. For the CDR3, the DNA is TGCAGCGTTGTCGGGGGAGGCTACGAGCAGTACTTC.

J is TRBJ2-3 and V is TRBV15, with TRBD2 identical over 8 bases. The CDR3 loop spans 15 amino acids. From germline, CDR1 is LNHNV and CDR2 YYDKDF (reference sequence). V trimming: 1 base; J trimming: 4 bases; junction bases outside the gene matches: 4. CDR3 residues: CATSRADGGADTQYF. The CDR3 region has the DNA TGTGCCACCAGCAGAGCGGACGGGGGGGCAGATACGCAGTATTTT.

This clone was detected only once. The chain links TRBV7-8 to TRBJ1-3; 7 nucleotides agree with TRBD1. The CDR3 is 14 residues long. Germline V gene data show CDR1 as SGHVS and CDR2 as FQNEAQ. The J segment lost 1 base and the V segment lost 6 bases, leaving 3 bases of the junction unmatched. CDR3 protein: CASSQDRSGNTIYF. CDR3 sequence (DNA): TGTGCCAGCAGTCAGGACAGGTCTGGAAACACCATATATTTT.

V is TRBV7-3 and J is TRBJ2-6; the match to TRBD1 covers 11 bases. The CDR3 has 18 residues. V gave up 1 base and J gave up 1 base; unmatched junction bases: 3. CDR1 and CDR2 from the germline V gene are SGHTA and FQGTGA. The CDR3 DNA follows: TGTGCCAGCAGCTTAATGGGGACAGGGGGATCTGGGGCCAACGTCCTGACTTTC. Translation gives CASSLMGTGGSGANVLTF.

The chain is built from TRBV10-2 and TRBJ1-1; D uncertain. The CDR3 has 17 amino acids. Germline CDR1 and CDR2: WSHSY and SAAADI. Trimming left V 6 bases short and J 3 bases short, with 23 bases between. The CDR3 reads CASRAINRLGPDTEAFF. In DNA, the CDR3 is TGCGCCAGCAGGGCCATTAATCGTTTGGGCCCAGACACTGAAGCTTTCTTT.

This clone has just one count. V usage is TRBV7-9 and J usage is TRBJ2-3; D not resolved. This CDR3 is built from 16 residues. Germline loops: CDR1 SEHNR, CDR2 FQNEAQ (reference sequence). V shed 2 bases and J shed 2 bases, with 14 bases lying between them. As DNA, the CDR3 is TGTGCCAGCAGCTTACGCCTGGAGCAGTTCACAGATACGCAGTATTTT. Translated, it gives CASSLRLEQFTDTQYF.

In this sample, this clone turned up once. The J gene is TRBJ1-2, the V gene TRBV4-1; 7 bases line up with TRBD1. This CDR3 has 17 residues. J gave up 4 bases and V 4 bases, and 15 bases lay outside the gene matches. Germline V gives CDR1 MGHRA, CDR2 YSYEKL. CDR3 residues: CASSPPGGPSVSYGYTF. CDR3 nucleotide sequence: TGCGCCAGCAGCCCCCCAGGGGGGCCCAGCGTATCCTATGGCTACACCTTC.

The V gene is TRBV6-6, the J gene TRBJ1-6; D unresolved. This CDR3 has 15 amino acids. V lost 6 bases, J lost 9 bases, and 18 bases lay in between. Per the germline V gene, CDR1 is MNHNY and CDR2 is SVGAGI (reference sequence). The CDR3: CASSPAVTHGSPLHF. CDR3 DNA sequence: TGTGCCAGCAGCCCTGCCGTGACTCATGGTTCACCCCTCCACTTT.

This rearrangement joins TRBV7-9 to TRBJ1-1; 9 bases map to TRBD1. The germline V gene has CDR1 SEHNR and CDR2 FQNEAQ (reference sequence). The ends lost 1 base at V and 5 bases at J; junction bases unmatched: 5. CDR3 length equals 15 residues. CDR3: CASSLGTGVGTEAFF. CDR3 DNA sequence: TGTGCCAGCAGCTTAGGGACAGGGGTTGGGACTGAAGCTTTCTTT.

Here the CDR3 DNA reads TGTGCCAGTAGTATGGAGTACAGGGTCCACACCTTC. It specifies CASSMEYRVHTF. The rearrangement joins TRBV19 to TRBJ1-2, with a tentative D call TRBD1 (6 bases). In germline, CDR1 is LNHDA, CDR2 SQIVND (reference sequence). The V end lost 3 bases, the J end lost 12 bases, and 14 bases lay between the germline ends. The CDR3 is 12 residues long.

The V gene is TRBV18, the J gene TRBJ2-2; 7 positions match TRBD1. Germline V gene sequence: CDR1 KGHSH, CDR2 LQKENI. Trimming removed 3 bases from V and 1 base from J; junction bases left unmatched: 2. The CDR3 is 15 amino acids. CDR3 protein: CASSPGTENTGELFF. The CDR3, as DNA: TGTGCCAGCTCACCCGGGACAGAGAACACCGGGGAGCTGTTTTTT.

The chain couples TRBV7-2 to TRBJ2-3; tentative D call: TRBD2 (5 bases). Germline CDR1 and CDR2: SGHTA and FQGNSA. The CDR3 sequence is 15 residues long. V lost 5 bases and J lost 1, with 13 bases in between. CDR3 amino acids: CASSPRGSGTDTQYF. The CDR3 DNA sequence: TGTGCCAGCAGCCCCCGGGGTAGCGGCACAGATACGCAGTATTTT.

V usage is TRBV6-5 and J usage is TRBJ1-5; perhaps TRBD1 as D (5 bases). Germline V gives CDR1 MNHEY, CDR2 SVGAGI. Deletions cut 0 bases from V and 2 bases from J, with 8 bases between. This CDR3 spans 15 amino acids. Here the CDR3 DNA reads TGTGCCAGCAGTTACTCGACCAGGGGCAATCAGCCCCAGCATTTT. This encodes CASSYSTRGNQPQHF.